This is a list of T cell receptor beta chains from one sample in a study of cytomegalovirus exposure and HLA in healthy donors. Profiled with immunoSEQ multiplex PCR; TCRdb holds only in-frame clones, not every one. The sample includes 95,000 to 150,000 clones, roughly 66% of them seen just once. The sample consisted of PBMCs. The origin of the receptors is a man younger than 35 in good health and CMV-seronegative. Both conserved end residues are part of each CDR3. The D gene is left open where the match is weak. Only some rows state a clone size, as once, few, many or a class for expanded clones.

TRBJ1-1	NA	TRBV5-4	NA	CASSLGQVWTGREAFF	TGTGCCAGCAGCTTGGGACAAGTCTGGACTGGTCGTGAAGCTTTCTTT
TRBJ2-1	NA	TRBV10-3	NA	CAISRGLGIDNEQFF	TGTGCCATCTCCCGAGGGCTAGGGATCGACAATGAGCAGTTCTTC
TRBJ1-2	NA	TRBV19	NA	CASRTEGVWDYGYTF	TGTGCCAGTAGGACCGAGGGGGTCTGGGACTATGGCTACACCTTC
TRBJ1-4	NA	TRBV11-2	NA	CASSLLKSGGSEKLFF	TGTGCCAGCAGCTTATTGAAGTCCGGGGGAAGTGAAAAACTGTTTTTT
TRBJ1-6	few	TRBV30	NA	CAWSVNSYNSPLHF	TGTGCCTGGAGTGTTAACTCCTATAATTCACCCCTCCACTTT
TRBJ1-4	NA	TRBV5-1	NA	CASSLRGEGKLFF	TGCGCCAGCAGCTTGCGGGGGGAGGGAAAACTGTTTTTT
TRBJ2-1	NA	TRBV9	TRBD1	CASSPQGVGDNEQFF	TGTGCCAGCAGCCCCCAGGGGGTAGGGGACAATGAGCAGTTCTTC
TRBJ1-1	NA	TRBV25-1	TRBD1	CASRGQGNTEAFF	TGTGCCAGCAGAGGACAGGGGAACACTGAAGCTTTCTTT
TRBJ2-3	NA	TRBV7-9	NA	CASSLTARGVRDTQYF	TGTGCCAGCAGCCTTACGGCACGAGGTGTGCGGGATACGCAGTATTTT
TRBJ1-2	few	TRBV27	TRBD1	CASSPQGVSGYTF	TGTGCCAGCAGTCCCCAGGGGGTTAGCGGCTACACCTTC
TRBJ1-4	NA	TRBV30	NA	CAWSALSVNEKLFF	TGTGCCTGGAGTGCCTTATCCGTTAATGAAAAACTGTTTTTT
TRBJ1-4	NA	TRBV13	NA	CASSSGGSSSSNEKLFF	TGTGCCAGCAGCTCTGGAGGGTCTAGCTCATCTAATGAAAAACTGTTTTTT
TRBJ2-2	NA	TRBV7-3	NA	CASSLGHPPGELFF	TGTGCCAGCAGCCTCGGACACCCTCCCGGGGAGCTGTTTTTT
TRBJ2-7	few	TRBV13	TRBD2	CASRVATSGPYEQYF	TGTGCCAGCAGGGTCGCGACTAGCGGTCCCTACGAGCAGTACTTC
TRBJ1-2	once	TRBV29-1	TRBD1	CSVVGGKTGGSYGYTF	TGCAGCGTCGTTGGGGGCAAGACAGGGGGCAGCTATGGCTACACCTTC
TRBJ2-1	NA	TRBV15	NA	CATSTTLRGYNEQFF	TGTGCCACCAGCACCACGCTACGCGGCTACAATGAGCAGTTCTTC
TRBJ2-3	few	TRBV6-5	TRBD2	CASSGLAGGPDTQYF	TGTGCCAGCAGTGGACTAGCGGGGGGGCCAGATACGCAGTATTTT
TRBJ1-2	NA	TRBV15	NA	CATSSRHVGDVNYGYTF	TGTGCCACCAGCAGTCGCCACGTTGGAGACGTAAACTATGGCTACACCTTC
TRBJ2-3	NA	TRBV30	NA	CAWSPVSTDTQYF	TGTGCCTGGAGTCCAGTCAGCACAGATACGCAGTATTTT